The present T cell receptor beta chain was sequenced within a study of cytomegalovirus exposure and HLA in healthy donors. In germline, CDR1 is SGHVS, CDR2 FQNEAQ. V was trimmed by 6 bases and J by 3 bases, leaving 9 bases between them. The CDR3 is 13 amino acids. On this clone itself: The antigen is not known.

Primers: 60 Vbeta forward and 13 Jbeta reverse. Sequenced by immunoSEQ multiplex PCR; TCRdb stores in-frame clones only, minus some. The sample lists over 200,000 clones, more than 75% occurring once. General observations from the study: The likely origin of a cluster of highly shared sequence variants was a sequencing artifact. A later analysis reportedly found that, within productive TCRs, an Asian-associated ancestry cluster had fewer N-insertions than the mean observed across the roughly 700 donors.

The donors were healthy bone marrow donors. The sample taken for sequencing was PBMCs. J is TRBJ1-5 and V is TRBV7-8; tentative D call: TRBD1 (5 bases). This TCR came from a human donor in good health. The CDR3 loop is CASRRQPNQPQHF. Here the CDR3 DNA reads TGTGCCAGCAGGAGACAGCCCAATCAGCCCCAGCATTTT. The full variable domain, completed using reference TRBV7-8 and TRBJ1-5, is GAGVSQSPRYKVAKRGQDVALRCDPISGHVSLFWYQQALGQGPEFLTYFQNEAQLDKSGLPSDRFFAERPEGSVSTLKIQRTQQEDSAVYLCASRRQPNQPQHFGDGTRLSIL.